This entry features one TCR beta chain sequence. This entry belongs to a study of PD-L1 blockade in urothelial cancer. Method: immunoSEQ multiplex PCR; TCRdb's copy keeps in-frame clones and lacks some. Of 120,000 or so clones listed, roughly 82% are singletons. Described time point: peripheral blood 6 weeks after treatment start. The specimen was PBMCs, collected around atezolizumab (anti-PD-L1) treatment. The clonotype originates from a man aged 45 to 65 with urothelial cancer.

This chain's CDR3 is CASSEARADNSPLHF. The CDR3 region has the DNA TGTGCCAGCAGTGAAGCCAGGGCGGATAATTCACCCCTCCACTTT. V usage is TRBV6-1 and J usage is TRBJ1-6, with D possibly matching TRBD1 (5 bases). With 0 bases removed from V and 5 bases from J, the gap between germline ends came to 8 bases. The CDR3 spans 15 residues. Germline CDR1 is MNHNS and CDR2 is SASEGT.